The clone carrying this T cell receptor (beta chain) turned up a few times. Its matching antigen is unknown. This entry is derived from a study of T-cell reconstitution after alpha-beta-depleted transplantation in children. Preparation of the TCRbeta library was carried out with unique molecular identifiers. TCRdb itself ran the PCR reads through MiXCR, one entry per CDR3 protein. The data contain about 580,000 distinct CDR3 sequences, under 25% of them singletons. Whole-study findings and limits: T-cell counts and diversity at one year following transplant were attributed mainly to newly produced T cells. In patients about two months after transplant, alpha-beta T cells reportedly arose from several hundred expanded graft clones. There were some patients whose high TCRbeta diversity at day 60 came from surviving recipient T cells and thymic progenitors.

CDR3 length: 15 residues. The V gene's germline CDR1 is LGHNA and CDR2 YSLEER. Losses at the gene ends were 2 bases for V and 2 bases for J; bases not matched to a gene: 3. This receptor was taken from a boy younger than two who had a stem cell transplant for acute myeloid leukemia, so the T cells may come from the graft donor. The specimen comprised PBMCs, mostly from graft donor cells, sampled 360 days after TCRalphabeta/CD19-depleted stem cell transplant. The gene calls are TRBV4-3 and TRBJ2-3; 8 nucleotides line up with TRBD1. The CDR3 nucleotides are TGCGCCAGCAGCCAATTGACAGGGGCCACAGATACGCAGTATTTT. Translated, it gives CASSQLTGATDTQYF.